Shown below are 31 T cell receptor beta chains from a single sample sequenced in a study of blood T cell repertoires in COVID-19. The data were produced by immunoSEQ multiplex PCR, yet TCRdb's version contains in-frame clones alone and is incomplete. The table lists fewer than 300,000 clones, 80% to 90% of them singletons. Sequencing was carried out using PBMCs or T cells enriched from blood (not recorded which). Receptors were obtained from a man in his forties or fifties who had recovered from COVID-19.

This chain links TRBV19 with TRBJ1-2; 12 bases map to TRBD1. V lost 6 bases, J lost 6 bases, and 20 bases stayed unmatched. The CDR3 is made up of 19 amino acids. Germline CDR1 LNHDA, CDR2 SQIVND (reference sequence). The CDR3: CASRNTGQGAASPRDGYTF. The CDR3 DNA sequence: TGTGCCAGTAGAAACACGGGACAGGGGGCCGCCTCCCCGCGGGATGGCTACACCTTC.

This chain joins TRBV28 and TRBJ2-7; maybe TRBD1 (5 bases). The CDR3 is made up of 14 amino acids. Deletions cut 7 bases from V and 5 bases from J, with 18 bases between. Germline V CDR1 and CDR2: MDHEN, SYDVKM. CDR3 nucleotides: TGTGCCAGCAAGGGGCAGACGGGTGTACACGAGCAGTACTTC. This sequence encodes CASKGQTGVHEQYF.

The chain joins TRBV24-1 to TRBJ2-1; 10 bases map to TRBD2. Germline CDR1 KGHDR, CDR2 SFDVKD. The CDR3 runs to 16 residues. Trimming at V came to 1 base and at J to 7 bases, leaving 6 bases not matched to a gene. The CDR3 reads CATSDFGLAGVNEQFF. CDR3 sequence (DNA): TGTGCCACCAGTGATTTTGGGCTAGCGGGAGTTAATGAGCAGTTCTTC.

The chain has TRBV4-1 and TRBJ1-5, with 9 bases fitting TRBD1. Germline lookup yields CDR1 MGHRA and CDR2 YSYEKL. The trim removed 4 bases at V and 3 bases at J, leaving 4 bases unmatched. The CDR3 is 15 amino acids. This CDR3 is CASSRRTGVNQPQHF. Written as DNA, the CDR3 is TGCGCCAGCAGCCGGAGGACAGGGGTCAATCAGCCCCAGCATTTT.

The chain links TRBV7-9 to TRBJ2-2; 9 bases map to TRBD1. The CDR3 runs 16 residues. Germline CDR1 SEHNR, CDR2 FQNEAQ (reference sequence). V gave up 5 bases and J gave up 5 bases; unmatched junction bases: 9. The CDR3 nucleotides are TGTGCCAGCAGCACCGGACAGGGGCTCGTGACCGGGGAGCTGTTTTTT. Its translation: CASSTGQGLVTGELFF.

CDR3 DNA sequence: TGCGCCAGCAGCCCGGCGGGGGGACATCCGGCACCTAATGAAAAACTGTTTTTT. Translating gives CASSPAGGHPAPNEKLFF. This rearrangement joins TRBV5-1 to TRBJ1-4; TRBD1 is a possible D gene (6 bases). CDR3 length: 18 amino acids. Germline values: CDR1 SGHRS, CDR2 YFSETQ. The ends were cut back, 4 bases at V and 3 bases at J, with 22 bases in the middle.

The chain is built from TRBV7-9 and TRBJ1-5; no clear D gene. Trimming cost V 2 bases and J 6 bases, with 11 bases left between them. The CDR3 loop spans 14 amino acids. Germline V gives CDR1 SEHNR, CDR2 FQNEAQ (reference sequence). Here the CDR3 reads CASSLTSEIQPQHF. In nucleotides, the CDR3 is TGTGCCAGCAGCTTAACATCGGAGATTCAGCCCCAGCATTTT.

The V gene is TRBV28, the J gene TRBJ1-1; a possible D gene is TRBD1 (6 bases). V lost 6 bases and J lost 4, with 12 bases in between. The germline CDR1 and CDR2 sequences are MDHEN and SYDVKM. This CDR3 spans 13 amino acids. DNA of the CDR3: TGTGCCAGCAGAACCGCAGGGGTCACTGAAGCTTTCTTT. It is translated as CASRTAGVTEAFF.

The chain joins TRBV7-9 to TRBJ1-5; no reliable D call. V lost 4 bases and J 2 bases, leaving 6 bases between the germline ends. The CDR3 has 13 residues. Looked up from germline, CDR1 is SEHNR and CDR2 is FQNEAQ (reference sequence). The CDR3 nucleotides read TGTGCCAGCAGCTCGGAGGGCAATCAGCCCCAGCATTTT. The encoded protein is CASSSEGNQPQHF.

This sequence joins TRBV3-1 (or the pseudogene TRBV3-2) and TRBJ2-1; no clear D gene. CDR1 and CDR2 from the germline V gene are LGHDT and YNNKEL (reference sequence). CDR3 length: 13 amino acids. V lost 2 bases, J lost 4 bases, and 6 bases lay in between. CDR3 sequence: CASSQTQYNEQFF. In nucleotides, the CDR3 is TGTGCCAGCAGCCAAACCCAGTACAATGAGCAGTTCTTC.

The V gene is TRBV6-5, the J gene TRBJ2-1; 7 nucleotides line up with TRBD1. V was pared by 6 bases and J by 6 bases, with 8 bases of the junction left unmatched. CDR1 and CDR2 from the germline V gene are MNHEY and SVGAGI. This CDR3 has 14 amino acids. CDR3 in DNA: TGTGCCAGCAGCCTACAGGGGATCCGCAATGAGCAGTTCTTC. Its protein product is CASSLQGIRNEQFF.

The rearrangement joins TRBV24-1 to TRBJ2-3; weak D call: TRBD2 (6 bases). Trimming took off 3 bases at V and 1 base at J, with 16 bases between the two ends. The CDR3 length is 17 residues. The germline CDR1 and CDR2 sequences are KGHDR and SFDVKD. The CDR3 DNA sequence: TGTGCCACCAGTGATCCCGGGGGAGGAGCCGGCACAGATACGCAGTATTTT. It yields the protein CATSDPGGGAGTDTQYF.

The rearrangement joins TRBV30 to TRBJ1-1; D gene unclear. Germline V gives CDR1 GTSNPN, CDR2 SVGIG (reference sequence). This CDR3 is built from 14 residues. V was trimmed by 5 bases and J by 4 bases, leaving 17 bases between them. The CDR3 DNA sequence: TGTGCCTGGCGGGGAGTAGGTACTTTCACTGAAGCTTTCTTT. It is translated as CAWRGVGTFTEAFF.

The rearrangement uses TRBV6-6 and TRBJ2-6; 12 positions match TRBD1. J gave up 2 bases and V 5 bases, and 4 bases lay outside the gene matches. Germline V gene data show CDR1 as MNHNY and CDR2 as SVGAGI (reference sequence). The CDR3 is 17 amino acids. The CDR3 sequence: CASSPRDRGPGANVLTF. CDR3 nucleotide sequence: TGTGCCAGCAGTCCGCGGGACAGGGGGCCTGGGGCCAACGTCCTGACTTTC.

The rearrangement links TRBV5-1 to TRBJ1-4; possible D gene TRBD1, 6 bases. Trimming took off 5 bases at V and 0 bases at J, with 14 bases between the two ends. CDR1 SGHRS and CDR2 YFSETQ come from the germline V gene. The CDR3 sequence is 16 residues long. CDR3 loop: CASSLTGEATNEKLFF. In DNA form, the CDR3 reads TGCGCCAGCAGTTTGACAGGCGAAGCAACTAATGAAAAACTGTTTTTT.

For the CDR3, the DNA is TGTGCCAGCAGTTTGGGAGGGCGCGCTGGCTACACCTTC. This gives the protein CASSLGGRAGYTF. The chain links TRBV28 to TRBJ1-2, with D unresolved. Trimming took 3 bases from V and 7 from J, leaving 12 bases between them. The CDR3 is made up of 13 amino acids. Germline CDR1 is MDHEN and CDR2 is SYDVKM.

There are many counts of this clone. This rearrangement joins TRBV28 to TRBJ2-2; 8 nucleotides line up with TRBD1. The CDR3 loop spans 16 amino acids. V gave up 6 bases and J gave up 4 bases; unmatched junction bases: 10. Per the germline V gene, CDR1 is MDHEN and CDR2 is SYDVKM. CDR3 bases: TGTGCCAGCAGGGTGACCGGGACAGGCCTCACCGGGGAGCTGTTTTTT. Its translation is CASRVTGTGLTGELFF.

The chain links TRBV5-8 to TRBJ1-5; no definite D call. There are 15 residues in the CDR3. In germline, CDR1 is SGHTS, CDR2 YDEGEE. Trimming took off 1 base at V and 4 bases at J, with 12 bases between the two ends. CDR3 sequence: CASSLFQFPNQPQHF. The CDR3 DNA is TGTGCCAGCAGCTTGTTCCAGTTTCCTAATCAGCCCCAGCATTTT.

This chain connects TRBV18 to TRBJ2-3, with D unclear. Looked up from germline, CDR1 is KGHSH and CDR2 is LQKENI. The CDR3 sequence is 13 residues long. V shed 1 base and J shed 4 bases, with 6 bases lying between them. CDR3 sequence reads: CASSPLVADTQYF. CDR3 DNA: TGTGCCAGCTCACCACTGGTAGCAGATACGCAGTATTTT.

The rearrangement joins TRBV11-3 to TRBJ1-4, with D possibly matching TRBD1 (6 bases). V lost 5 bases and J lost 3, with 16 bases in between. Germline V lookup: CDR1 SGHNT, CDR2 YENEEA. The CDR3 extends over 16 amino acids. As DNA, the CDR3 is TGTGCCAGCAGCACCCGACAAGGGGGTGCTAATGAAAAACTGTTTTTT. It translates to CASSTRQGGANEKLFF.

The chain employs TRBV5-1 and TRBJ2-3; D is undetermined. The CDR3 covers 15 residues. V dropped 1 base and J dropped 5 bases, with 14 bases sitting between them. Germline assignment: CDR1 SGHRS and CDR2 YFSETQ. The CDR3 spells CASSLSVAQRDTQYF. The CDR3 nucleotides are TGCGCCAGCAGCTTGTCAGTAGCCCAGAGAGATACGCAGTATTTT.

This chain links TRBV15 with TRBJ2-1; 7 bases match TRBD1. Germline V gene data show CDR1 as LNHNV and CDR2 as YYDKDF (reference sequence). The CDR3 is made up of 14 amino acids. The J segment lost 3 bases and the V segment lost 3 bases, leaving 2 bases of the junction unmatched. Here the CDR3 DNA reads TGTGCCACCAGCAGCGGGACAGACTACAATGAGCAGTTCTTC. Protein: CATSSGTDYNEQFF.

This chain joins TRBV29-1 and TRBJ2-5, with 9 bases identical to TRBD2. V lost 2 bases to trimming and J lost 0 bases; unmatched junction nucleotides: 4. Germline lookup yields CDR1 SQVTM and CDR2 ANQGSEA. The CDR3 is 15 amino acids. CDR3 in amino acids: CSVEKSGRYQETQYF. CDR3 DNA sequence: TGCAGCGTTGAAAAGAGCGGGAGGTACCAAGAGACCCAGTACTTC.

V and J are TRBV5-6 and TRBJ2-3; 10 bases map to TRBD1. Looked up from germline, CDR1 is SGHDT and CDR2 is YYEEEE. This CDR3 is 16 amino acids long. J lost 3 bases, V lost 2 bases, and 6 bases had no gene match. The CDR3, as DNA: TGTGCCAGCAGCTTACTCGGGACAGGGGTAACAGATACGCAGTATTTT. Protein: CASSLLGTGVTDTQYF. Looking up the rest from reference TRBV5-6 and TRBJ2-3 gives the full variable domain: DAGVTQSPTHLIKTRGQQVTLRCSPKSGHDTVSWYQQALGQGPQFIFQYYEEEERQRGNFPDRFSGHQFPNYSSELNVNALLLGDSALYLCASSLLGTGVTDTQYFGPGTRLTVL.

There are many counts of this clone. The gene calls are TRBV29-1 and TRBJ2-1; 9 nucleotides line up with TRBD2. The junction had 6 bases not matched to a gene; V was cut back by 0 bases and J by 3 bases. In germline, CDR1 is SQVTM, CDR2 ANQGSEA. This CDR3 is built from 16 residues. The CDR3 sequence is CSVEDRLAGIYNEQFF. The CDR3 bases are TGCAGCGTTGAAGATCGTCTAGCGGGGATCTACAATGAGCAGTTCTTC.

The V call is TRBV5-8, the J call TRBJ2-7; 7 nucleotides line up with TRBD1. CDR1 and CDR2 (germline): SGHTS, YDEGEE. The CDR3 length is 14 residues. The J segment lost 5 bases and the V segment lost 4 bases, leaving 9 bases of the junction unmatched. CDR3 DNA sequence: TGTGCCAGCAGCCTCCAGGGGGTTGGAGACGAGCAGTACTTC. Translation: CASSLQGVGDEQYF. The full variable domain, with the rest looked up from reference TRBV5-8 and TRBJ2-7, is EAGVTQSPTHLIKTRGQQATLRCSPISGHTSVYWYQQALGLGLQFLLWYDEGEERNRGNFPPRFSGRQFPNYSSELNVNALELEDSALYLCASSLQGVGDEQYFGPGTRLTVT.

V and J are TRBV12-5 and TRBJ2-3; weak D call: TRBD2 (7 bases). Germline V gene data show CDR1 as LGHNT and CDR2 as FRNRAP. V was cut by 1 base and J by 5 bases, with 16 bases left in between. The CDR3 consists of 16 residues. The CDR3 sequence is CASGLEAWGGLDTQYF. The DNA for the CDR3 is TGTGCTAGTGGTTTGGAGGCTTGGGGGGGCCTAGATACGCAGTATTTT.

DNA of the CDR3: TGTGCCAGCAAAACTAGTCTCGCCACCGGGGAGCTGTTTTTT. Protein: CASKTSLATGELFF. The J gene is TRBJ2-2, the V gene TRBV9, with a tentative D call TRBD2 (5 bases). Germline V CDR1 and CDR2: SGDLS, YYNGEE. V was cut by 6 bases and J by 4 bases, with 13 bases left in between. The length of the CDR3 is 14 residues.

The CDR3 reads CASSHDRGANTGELFF. CDR3 nucleotide sequence: TGTGCCAGCAGCCACGACAGGGGAGCGAACACCGGGGAGCTGTTTTTT. The chain couples TRBV7-3 to TRBJ2-2, with 8 bases identical to TRBD1. Germline trimming cut 5 bases from V and 0 bases from J; bases unmatched to any gene: 5. CDR3 length equals 16 residues. Per germline, CDR1 SGHTA and CDR2 FQGTGA. Combining the CDR3 with reference TRBV7-3 and TRBJ2-2 gives the whole variable domain GAGVSQTPSNKVTEKGKYVELRCDPISGHTALYWYRQSLGQGPEFLIYFQGTGAADDSGLPNDRFFAVRPEGSVSTLKIQRTERGDSAVYLCASSHDRGANTGELFFGEGSRLTVL.

The chain uses TRBV5-6 and TRBJ2-1; a weak D match, TRBD1 (6 bases). This CDR3 is 18 amino acids long. CDR1 and CDR2 (germline): SGHDT, YYEEEE. The ends were cut back, 4 bases at V and 0 bases at J, with 20 bases in the middle. The DNA for the CDR3 is TGTGCCAGCAGCGCCTTAGACAGGAGCTTACACTCCTACAATGAGCAGTTCTTC. Amino acid sequence: CASSALDRSLHSYNEQFF.

The chain couples TRBV28 to TRBJ2-1, with 13 nucleotides matching TRBD2. Per the germline V gene, CDR1 is MDHEN and CDR2 is SYDVKM. V trimming: 5 bases; J trimming: 10 bases; junction bases outside the gene matches: 11. The CDR3 loop spans 16 amino acids. Written as DNA, the CDR3 is TGTGCCAGCAGTACGCCGGGACTAGCGGGAACTCGGGAGCAGTTCTTC. Its translation: CASSTPGLAGTREQFF.